This T cell receptor beta chain was identified in a study of cytomegalovirus exposure and HLA in healthy donors. Study-level results: As a later analysis revealed, most CMV-associated TCR beta chains appeared HLA-restricted.

This clone was seen a handful of times. The antigen remains unidentified. PCR used 60 Vbeta primers and 13 Jbeta primers. TCRdb keeps only in-frame clones here, not all; method: immunoSEQ multiplex PCR. The sample holds 110,000 or so clones; over 65% are singletons and the top ten take approximately 10%. Sequencing was performed on PBMCs. This receptor was identified in a woman aged 45-65 years in good health and CMV-seropositive.

CDR3 DNA sequence: TGTGCCAGCAGGCCCGGAGGGGCCCCGTATGGCTACACCTTC. It is translated as CASRPGGAPYGYTF. The chain recombines TRBV6-5 with TRBJ1-2, with D possibly TRBD1 on 5 matching bases. The germline V and J ends were trimmed by 6 bases and 5 bases, with 16 bases remaining between them. The CDR3 has 14 residues. In germline, CDR1 is MNHEY, CDR2 SVGAGI.